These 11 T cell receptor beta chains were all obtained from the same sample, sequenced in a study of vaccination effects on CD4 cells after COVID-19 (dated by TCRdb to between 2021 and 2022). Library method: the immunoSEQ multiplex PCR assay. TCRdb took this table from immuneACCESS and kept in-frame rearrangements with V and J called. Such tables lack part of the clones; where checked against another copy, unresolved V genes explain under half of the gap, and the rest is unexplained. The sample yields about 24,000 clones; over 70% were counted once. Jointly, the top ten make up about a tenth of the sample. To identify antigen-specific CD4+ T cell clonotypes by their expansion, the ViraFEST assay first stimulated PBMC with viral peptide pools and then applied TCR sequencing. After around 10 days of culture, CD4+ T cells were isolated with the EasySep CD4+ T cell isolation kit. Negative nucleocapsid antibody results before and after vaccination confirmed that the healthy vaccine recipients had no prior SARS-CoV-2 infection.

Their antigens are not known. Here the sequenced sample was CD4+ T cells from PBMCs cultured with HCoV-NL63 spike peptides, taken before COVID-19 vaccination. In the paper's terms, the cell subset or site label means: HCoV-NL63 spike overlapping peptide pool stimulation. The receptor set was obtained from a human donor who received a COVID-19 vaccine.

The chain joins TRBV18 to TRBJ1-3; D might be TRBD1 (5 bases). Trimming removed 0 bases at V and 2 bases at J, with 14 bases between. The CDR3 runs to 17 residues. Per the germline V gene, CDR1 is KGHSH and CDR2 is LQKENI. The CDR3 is CASSPPTRGTPGNTIYF. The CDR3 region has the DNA TGTGCCAGCTCACCACCCACCCGGGGGACGCCTGGAAACACCATATATTTT.

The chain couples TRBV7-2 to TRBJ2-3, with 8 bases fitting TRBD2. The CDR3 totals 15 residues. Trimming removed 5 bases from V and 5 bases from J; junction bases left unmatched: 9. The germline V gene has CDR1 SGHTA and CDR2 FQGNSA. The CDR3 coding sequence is TGTGCCAGCAGCGCCCAGAGCGGGAGTGGAGATACGCAGTATTTT. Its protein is CASSAQSGSGDTQYF.

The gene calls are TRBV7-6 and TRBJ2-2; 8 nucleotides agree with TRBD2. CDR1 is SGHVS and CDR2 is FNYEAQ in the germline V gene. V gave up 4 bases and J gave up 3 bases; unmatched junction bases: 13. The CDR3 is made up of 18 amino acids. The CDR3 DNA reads TGTGCCAGCAGCTCCCAGCCAACGACGGGGGGGTACACCGGGGAGCTGTTTTTT. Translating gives CASSSQPTTGGYTGELFF. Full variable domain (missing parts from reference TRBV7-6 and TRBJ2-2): GAGVSQSPRYKVTKRGQDVALRCDPISGHVSLYWYRQALGQGPEFLTYFNYEAQQDKSGLPNDRFSAERPEGSISTLTIQRTEQRDSAMYRCASSSQPTTGGYTGELFFGEGSRLTVL.

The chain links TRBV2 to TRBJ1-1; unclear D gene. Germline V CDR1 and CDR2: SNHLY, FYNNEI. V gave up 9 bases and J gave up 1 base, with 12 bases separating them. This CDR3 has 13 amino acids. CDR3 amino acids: CASGRVENTEAFF. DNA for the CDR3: TGTGCCAGTGGACGGGTGGAGAACACTGAAGCTTTCTTT.

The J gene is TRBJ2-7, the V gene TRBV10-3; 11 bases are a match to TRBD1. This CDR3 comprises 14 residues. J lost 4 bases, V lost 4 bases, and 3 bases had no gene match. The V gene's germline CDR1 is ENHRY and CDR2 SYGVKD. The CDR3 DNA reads TGTGCCATCAGTGGGGACAGGGGGGGGTACGAGCAGTACTTC. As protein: CAISGDRGGYEQYF.

The chain's CDR3 is CASSRGTSKFGWETQYF. CDR3 nucleotide sequence: TGTGCCAGCAGTCGGGGGACTAGTAAATTTGGGTGGGAGACCCAGTACTTC. The chain joins TRBV6-6 to TRBJ2-5; TRBD2 matches 8 bases. After removal of 5 bases from V and 5 bases from J, the junction contained 16 bases not matched to a gene. CDR1 MNHNY and CDR2 SVGAGI come from the germline V gene (reference sequence). This CDR3 is built from 17 residues.

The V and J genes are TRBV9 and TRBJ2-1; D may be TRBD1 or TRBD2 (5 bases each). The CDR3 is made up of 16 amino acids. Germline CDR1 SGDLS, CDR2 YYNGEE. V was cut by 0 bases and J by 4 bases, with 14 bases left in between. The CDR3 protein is CASSVGGTDYYNEQFF. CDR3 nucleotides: TGTGCCAGCAGCGTAGGAGGGACGGATTATTACAATGAGCAGTTCTTC.

CDR3 residues: CASSPQDRGEQYF. CDR3 coding DNA: TGTGCCAGCTCACCACAGGACAGGGGCGAGCAGTACTTC. This chain joins TRBV18 and TRBJ2-7, with 9 nucleotides matching TRBD1. The germline gives CDR1 KGHSH, CDR2 LQKENI. V was clipped by 1 base and J by 6 bases; unmatched bases: 1. The CDR3 length is 13 residues.

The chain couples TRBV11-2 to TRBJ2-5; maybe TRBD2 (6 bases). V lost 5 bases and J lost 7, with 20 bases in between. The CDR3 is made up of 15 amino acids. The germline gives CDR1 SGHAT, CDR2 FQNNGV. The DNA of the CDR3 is TGTGCCAGCAGCCCCGTGACGGGGGAGGTTGGGACCCAGTACTTC. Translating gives CASSPVTGEVGTQYF.

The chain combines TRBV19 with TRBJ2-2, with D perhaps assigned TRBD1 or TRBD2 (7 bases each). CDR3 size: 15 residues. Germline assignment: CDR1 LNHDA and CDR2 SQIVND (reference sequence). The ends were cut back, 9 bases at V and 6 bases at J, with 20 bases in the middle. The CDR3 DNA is TGTGCCAGCCGCAGGGGGGGGCTATTATCCGGGGAGCTGTTTTTT. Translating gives CASRRGGLLSGELFF.

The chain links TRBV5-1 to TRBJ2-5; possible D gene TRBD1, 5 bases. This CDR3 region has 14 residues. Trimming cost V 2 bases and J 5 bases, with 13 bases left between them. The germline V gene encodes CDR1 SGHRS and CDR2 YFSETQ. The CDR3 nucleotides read TGCGCCAGCAGCTTAGTGGGGCTAGATGAGACCCAGTACTTC. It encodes CASSLVGLDETQYF. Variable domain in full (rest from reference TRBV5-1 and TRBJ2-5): KAGVTQTPRYLIKTRGQQVTLSCSPISGHRSVSWYQQTPGQGLQFLFEYFSETQRNKGNFPGRFSGRQFSNSRSEMNVSTLELGDSALYLCASSLVGLDETQYFGPGTRLLVL.